The entry below describes one T cell receptor (beta chain). Amplified regions were TCR beta CDR3 sequences from RNA transcripts. A set of HTBI primers served as the primers for a first-round RT-PCR of the TCR CDR3. MiXCR, run by TCRdb on the multiplex PCR reads, gives a single entry per CDR3 protein. This table has around 340,000 distinct CDR3 sequences, approximately 18% appearing once. Trimming shortened V by 1 base and J by 2 bases, and 7 bases separated the two germline ends. The CDR3 has 13 amino acids. The germline gives CDR1 SGHTS, CDR2 YDEGEE. The sample originates from a study of T cells in Graves' hyperthyroidism and ophthalmopathy. Reasons for excluding patients were uncontrolled infection, other autoimmune disease, pregnancy or lactation.

The chain employs TRBV5-8 and TRBJ2-7, with unresolved D. The source is a woman between 50 and 59 years old with Graves' hyperthyroidism. Sequencing was performed on blood. This CDR3 reads CASSLLPTYEQYV. DNA for the CDR3: TGTGCCAGCAGCTTGCTACCCACCTACGAGCAGTACGTC.